This T cell receptor (beta chain) was found in a study of human T cells and chemical hapten exposure. Overall study findings and caveats: TCRs whose frequency exceeded 1 in 1000 remained the same following DPC sensitization.

MiXCR was run by TCRdb on the 5' RACE reads, yielding one entry per CDR3 protein. The table lists about 140,000 distinct CDR3 sequences, 3.5% to 5% of them singletons, with around 1.5% in the top ten. This clonotype has a count of ten or more. Its cognate antigen is unknown. The germline V and J ends were trimmed by 5 bases and 1 base, with 16 bases remaining between them. There are 15 residues in the CDR3. Germline values: CDR1 SGHRS, CDR2 YFSETQ. Total RNA came from unfractionated whole blood. The TCR was taken from a female donor in good health. J is TRBJ2-7 and V is TRBV5-1; D gene unclear. The CDR3 sequence: CASSLNYGPSYEQYF. CDR3 bases: TGCGCCAGCAGTTTGAATTACGGACCGTCCTACGAGCAGTACTTC.